The 20 T cell receptor beta chains below were found in one sample sequenced in a study of T cell responses to AZD1222 COVID-19 vaccine (dated by TCRdb to 2020 to 2023). Library prep was done by the immunoSEQ multiplex PCR assay. TCRdb took this table from immuneACCESS and kept in-frame rearrangements with V and J called. Such tables lack part of the clones; where checked against another copy, unresolved V genes explain under half of the gap, and the rest is unexplained. The sample table records roughly 99,000 clones; approximately 90% of these occur just once. About 5% of the sample is in the top ten clones. The sample's time point label, decoded: about 28 days (+/-7) after the second vaccine dose. Source: peripheral blood, taken 28 days after the second AZD1222 dose. The receptors were gathered from an adult who received the AZD1222 COVID-19 vaccine.

The CDR3, as DNA: TGTGCCAGCAGCTTAGGGGACAGGGTACCCGGGGAGCTGTTTTTT. Translating it yields CASSLGDRVPGELFF. This sequence joins TRBV7-9 and TRBJ2-2; 9 bases align to TRBD1. This CDR3 has 15 residues. Per the germline V gene, CDR1 is SEHNR and CDR2 is FQNEAQ (reference sequence). J was trimmed by 6 bases and V by 1 base; bases with no gene match: 3.

The gene calls are TRBV7-9 and TRBJ2-2; D possibly uses TRBD1 or TRBD2 (5 bases each). CDR1 is SEHNR, CDR2 FQNEAQ, per germline (reference sequence). The CDR3 contains 17 residues. The chain's CDR3 is CALVGTRGSRWTGELFF. CDR3 DNA: TGTGCTCTAGTCGGGACCAGAGGGTCGAGGTGGACCGGGGAGCTGTTTTTT.

The gene calls are TRBV5-1 and TRBJ2-7; 7 bases map to TRBD1. Germline CDR1 is SGHRS and CDR2 is YFSETQ. With 4 bases clipped from V and 2 bases from J, the junction kept 9 bases outside the gene matches. CDR3 size: 15 residues. As DNA, the CDR3 is TGCGCCAGCAGCCCTGGACAGGCCGAAACCTACGAGCAGTACTTC. Residues: CASSPGQAETYEQYF. The whole variable domain, filled in from reference TRBV5-1 and TRBJ2-7, reads KAGVTQTPRYLIKTRGQQVTLSCSPISGHRSVSWYQQTPGQGLQFLFEYFSETQRNKGNFPGRFSGRQFSNSRSEMNVSTLELGDSALYLCASSPGQAETYEQYFGPGTRLTVT.

Comments on this clone: An end of the junction does not agree with germline; a read error may underlie this. The CDR3 loop reads CATRDPLAGELFF. For the CDR3, the DNA is TGTGCCACCCGTGACCCCCTAGCCGGGGAGCTGTTTTTT. The chain carries TRBV24-1 and TRBJ2-2; D not certain. The length of the CDR3 is 13 residues. CDR1 KGHDR and CDR2 SFDVKD come from the germline V gene.

The chain uses TRBV7-9 and TRBJ2-7, with 10 bases identical to TRBD2. V shed 1 base, J shed 4 bases, and the junction held 1 base outside the gene matches. The CDR3 has 14 amino acids. CDR1 SEHNR and CDR2 FQNEAQ come from the germline V gene (reference sequence). CDR3 in DNA: TGTGCCAGCAGCTTAGTAGCGGGGGGTTACGAGCAGTACTTC. Translated: CASSLVAGGYEQYF.

Regarding this clone: Other DNA sequences from this sample encode an identical CDR3 as well. The chain has TRBV3-1 (or the pseudogene TRBV3-2) and TRBJ2-7, with no clear D. The germline V gene encodes CDR1 LGHDT and CDR2 YNNKEL (reference sequence). Trimming removed 0 bases from V and 4 bases from J, with 4 bases in between. This CDR3 has 12 amino acids. The CDR3 loop is CASSQDTYEQYF. CDR3 DNA sequence: TGTGCCAGCAGCCAAGACACTTACGAGCAGTACTTC.

This clone occurred a few times. This chain uses TRBV5-1 with TRBJ1-3, with 7 bases lining up with TRBD1. This CDR3 has 16 amino acids. Germline loops: CDR1 SGHRS, CDR2 YFSETQ. V lost 5 bases and J lost 0; bases outside the gene matches: 8. CDR3 sequence (DNA): TGCGCCAGCAGTTCCGGACAGGAGAGCTCTGGAAACACCATATATTTT. Encoded protein: CASSSGQESSGNTIYF.

This clone appeared once. The V and J genes are TRBV5-1 and TRBJ1-1; TRBD1 aligns across 9 bases. CDR1 is SGHRS, CDR2 YFSETQ, per germline. The CDR3 contains 16 residues. V was clipped by 4 bases and J by 3 bases; unmatched bases: 10. The CDR3 is CASSNNRGRKDTEAFF. CDR3 in DNA: TGCGCCAGCAGCAACAACAGGGGGCGGAAGGACACTGAAGCTTTCTTT.

This chain joins TRBV16 and TRBJ2-1; 8 bases align to TRBD2. The junction had 9 bases not matched to a gene; V was cut back by 3 bases and J by 5 bases. CDR1 and CDR2 from the germline V gene are KGHSY and FQNENV. The CDR3 has 16 amino acids. The CDR3 protein is CASSQYAGAGDNEQFF. Written as DNA, the CDR3 is TGTGCCAGCAGCCAGTATGCTGGAGCGGGGGACAATGAGCAGTTCTTC. Full variable domain (missing parts from reference TRBV16 and TRBJ2-1): GEEVAQTPKHLVRGEGQKAKLYCAPIKGHSYVFWYQQVLKNEFKFLISFQNENVFDETGMPKERFSAKCLPNSPCSLEIQATKLEDSAVYFCASSQYAGAGDNEQFFGPGTRLTVL.

The rearrangement uses TRBV28 and TRBJ1-2; weak D call: TRBD1 (6 bases). The germline gives CDR1 MDHEN, CDR2 SYDVKM. Deletions cut 1 base from V and 8 bases from J, with 14 bases between. CDR3 length: 14 residues. CDR3 DNA sequence: TGTGCCAGCAGTTTATCGTGGGGGCGCGACGGCTACACCTTC. Protein product: CASSLSWGRDGYTF.

V is TRBV29-1 and J is TRBJ2-7; a weak D match, TRBD1 (5 bases). The V and J ends lost 2 bases and 4 bases respectively, with 9 bases between them. The length of the CDR3 is 12 residues. Germline CDR1 is SQVTM and CDR2 is ANQGSEA. CDR3: CSVEHRPYEQYF. The CDR3 DNA reads TGCAGCGTTGAACACAGGCCGTACGAGCAGTACTTC.

This rearrangement joins TRBV6-5 to TRBJ1-5; D might be TRBD1 (6 bases). Trimming stripped 5 bases from V and 6 bases from J, with 17 bases between. This CDR3 is built from 15 residues. Germline CDR1 and CDR2: MNHEY and SVGAGI. CDR3 residues: CASSPLGGVGQPQHF. CDR3 sequence (DNA): TGTGCCAGCAGTCCATTAGGGGGGGTGGGTCAGCCCCAGCATTTT.

The chain combines TRBV6-2 or TRBV6-3 with TRBJ1-6, with no clear D. There are 14 residues in the CDR3. V was shortened by 2 bases and J by 7 bases, with 9 bases between the two germline ends. Germline CDR1 reads MNHEY; CDR2 reads SVGEGT. The CDR3 DNA reads TGTGCCAGCAGTTACGACCATCGGAATTCACCCCTCCACTTT. It codes for CASSYDHRNSPLHF.

This rearrangement joins TRBV5-1 to TRBJ1-2; no clear D gene. The V and J ends lost 4 bases and 3 bases respectively, with 10 bases between them. In germline, CDR1 is SGHRS, CDR2 YFSETQ. The CDR3 runs 13 residues. The CDR3 DNA reads as TGCGCCAGCAGCATAGACACTGACTATGGCTACACCTTC. It yields the protein CASSIDTDYGYTF.

The DNA for the CDR3 is TGTGCCAGCAAGTTGTATAGCAATCAGCCCCAGCATTTT. It specifies CASKLYSNQPQHF. The chain links TRBV27 to TRBJ1-5; D gene ambiguous. Germline CDR1 is MNHEY and CDR2 is SMNVEV (reference sequence). The CDR3 covers 13 residues. The V gene lost 7 bases and the J gene lost 0 bases, with 7 bases spanning the gap.

V is TRBV5-1 and J is TRBJ2-7; D is ambiguous. This CDR3 is built from 15 residues. The germline CDR1 and CDR2 sequences are SGHRS and YFSETQ. Trimming cost V 3 bases and J 3 bases, with 16 bases left between them. CDR3 protein: CASSSSTTQLYEQYF. The CDR3, as DNA: TGCGCCAGCAGCTCGAGTACCACCCAGCTCTACGAGCAGTACTTC. Variable domain in full (rest from reference TRBV5-1 and TRBJ2-7): KAGVTQTPRYLIKTRGQQVTLSCSPISGHRSVSWYQQTPGQGLQFLFEYFSETQRNKGNFPGRFSGRQFSNSRSEMNVSTLELGDSALYLCASSSSTTQLYEQYFGPGTRLTVT.

This chain joins TRBV7-2 and TRBJ1-6, with D possibly TRBD1 on 5 matching bases. Germline V gives CDR1 SGHTA, CDR2 FQGNSA. With 5 bases removed from V and 10 bases from J, the gap between germline ends came to 18 bases. CDR3 length: 15 amino acids. The CDR3 DNA reads as TGTGCCAGCAGCCTCCCTCCGGGACTGGGATCACCCCTCCACTTT. This sequence encodes CASSLPPGLGSPLHF.

This chain links TRBV13 with TRBJ1-3, with D perhaps matching TRBD1 (6 bases). The V end lost 6 bases, the J end lost 0 bases, and 12 bases lay between the germline ends. The CDR3 has 15 residues. Per the germline V gene, CDR1 is PRHDT and CDR2 is FYEKMQ (reference sequence). The CDR3 spells CASRLTGNSGNTIYF. The CDR3 DNA sequence: TGTGCCAGCAGGCTAACAGGGAACTCTGGAAACACCATATATTTT. Full variable domain (remainder filled in from reference TRBV13 and TRBJ1-3): AAGVIQSPRHLIKEKRETATLKCYPIPRHDTVYWYQQGPGQDPQFLISFYEKMQSDKGSIPDRFSAQQFSDYHSELNMSSLELGDSALYFCASRLTGNSGNTIYFGEGSWLTVV.

The table lists this clone with a count of one. V usage is TRBV12-1 and J usage is TRBJ1-4; no DNA check was done on the table's D call, TRBD1. TRBV12-1 is flagged as a pseudogene. This CDR3 is 18 amino acids long. DNA of the CDR3: TGTGCCAGCAGCCAAGGCGTCAGGGGGCTTGGGGAAAATGAAAAACTGTTTTTT. It specifies CASSQGVRGLGENEKLFF.

The chain is built from TRBV19 and TRBJ1-5; TRBD1 matches 9 bases. The CDR3 is 15 residues long. Germline V gene lookup returns CDR1 LNHDA and CDR2 SQIVND (reference sequence). J was trimmed by 5 bases and V by 3 bases; bases with no gene match: 5. Written as DNA, the CDR3 is TGTGCCAGTAGTATCGGAGGACAGGGGCATCAGCCCCAGCATTTT. The encoded protein is CASSIGGQGHQPQHF. Variable domain in full (rest from reference TRBV19 and TRBJ1-5): DGGITQSPKYLFRKEGQNVTLSCEQNLNHDAMYWYRQDPGQGLRLIYYSQIVNDFQKGDIAEGYSVSREKKESFPLTVTSAQKNPTAFYLCASSIGGQGHQPQHFGDGTRLSIL.